The source of this TCR beta chain is a study of identifying expanded T cells in peripheral blood. Whole-study findings and limits: Differentially abundant clones: around 1.2 between replicates, just under 17 at roughly 13 days, under 25 at four.

In regard to this clone: Its antigen is undetermined.

The assay was immunoSEQ multiplex PCR, and TCRdb's table has in-frame clones only and misses some. The sample includes about 100,000 clones, roughly 90% of them seen just once. The germline V and J ends were trimmed by 7 bases and 1 base, with 16 bases remaining between them. CDR3 length: 15 residues. Germline V gene lookup returns CDR1 MNHEY and CDR2 SVGAGI. The source material was blood. This TCR was sampled from a person aged 18 to 70 in good health. V usage is TRBV6-5 and J usage is TRBJ1-1, with a possible D match to TRBD1 (6 bases). CDR3 protein: CASMGNRARNTEAFF. In nucleotides, the CDR3 is TGTGCCAGCATGGGCAACAGGGCTCGGAACACTGAAGCTTTCTTT.